This T cell receptor beta chain was observed in a study of tumor-infiltrating lymphocytes in primary liver carcinoma. Reverse transcription of around 500 ng total RNA with a constant-region primer produced TCR beta cDNA. Libraries covering TCR beta were generated through three nested multiplex PCR rounds (using a slightly modified ARM-PCR). Use of TRBV1-TRBV30 forward primers with a C-beta reverse primer characterized the first two PCR rounds, which lasted around 9 cycles each. Via MiXCR, TCRdb re-called the multiplex PCR reads, giving one row per CDR3 protein. This sample carries tens of thousands of distinct CDR3 sequences, more than 70% of them seen once, and the ten largest clones take around a third. The V and J ends lost 0 bases and 5 bases respectively, with 15 bases between them. The germline gives CDR1 SGHNT, CDR2 YYREEE (reference sequence). The CDR3 is 15 residues long. This clonotype is medium-sized in the sample.

Unsorted bulk tissue, about 19-31 mg of it, served as the source for co-extraction of RNA and DNA. The sequencing sample was made of liver tumor tissue from sampling region 5. Subset here: tumor region T5, tumor centre. The receptor was isolated from a woman aged 25 to 39 with primary liver carcinoma and hepatitis B virus infection. The gene calls are TRBV5-4 and TRBJ2-7; tentatively, D is TRBD1 (6 bases). CDR3 nucleotides: TGTGCCAGCAGCTTGGATGCAGGGGTTGGCAACGAGCAGTACTTC. Translating it yields CASSLDAGVGNEQYF.